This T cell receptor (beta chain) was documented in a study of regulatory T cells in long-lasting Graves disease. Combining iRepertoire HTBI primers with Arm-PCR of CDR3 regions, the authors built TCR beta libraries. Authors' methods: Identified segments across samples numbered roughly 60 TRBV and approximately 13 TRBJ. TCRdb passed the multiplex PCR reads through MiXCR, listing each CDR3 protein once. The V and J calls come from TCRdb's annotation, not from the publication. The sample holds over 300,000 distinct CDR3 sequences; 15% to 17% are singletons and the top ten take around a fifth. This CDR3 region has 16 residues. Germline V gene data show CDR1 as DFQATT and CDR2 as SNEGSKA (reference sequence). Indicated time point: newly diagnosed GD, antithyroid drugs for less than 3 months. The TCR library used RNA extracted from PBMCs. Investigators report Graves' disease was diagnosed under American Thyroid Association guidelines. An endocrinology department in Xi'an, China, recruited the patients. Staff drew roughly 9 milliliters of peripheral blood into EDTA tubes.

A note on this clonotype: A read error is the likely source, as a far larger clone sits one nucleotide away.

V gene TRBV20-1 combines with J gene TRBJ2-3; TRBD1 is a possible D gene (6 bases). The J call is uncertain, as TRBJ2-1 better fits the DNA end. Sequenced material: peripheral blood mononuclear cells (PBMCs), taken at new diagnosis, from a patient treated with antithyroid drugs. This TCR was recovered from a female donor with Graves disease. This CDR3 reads CSLYLRNRDHHNEQFF. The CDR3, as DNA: TGCAGTCTATACCTTAGAAACAGGGACCACCACAATGAGCAGTTCTTC.